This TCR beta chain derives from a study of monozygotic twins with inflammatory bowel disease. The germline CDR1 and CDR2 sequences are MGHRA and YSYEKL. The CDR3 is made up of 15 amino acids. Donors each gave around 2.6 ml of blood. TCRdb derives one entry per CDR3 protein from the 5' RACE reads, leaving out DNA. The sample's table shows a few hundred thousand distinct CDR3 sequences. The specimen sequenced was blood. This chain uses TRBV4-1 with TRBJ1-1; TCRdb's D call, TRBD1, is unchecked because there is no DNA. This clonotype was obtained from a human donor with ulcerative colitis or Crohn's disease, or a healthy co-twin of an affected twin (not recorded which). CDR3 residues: CASSQDRGRGTEAFF.